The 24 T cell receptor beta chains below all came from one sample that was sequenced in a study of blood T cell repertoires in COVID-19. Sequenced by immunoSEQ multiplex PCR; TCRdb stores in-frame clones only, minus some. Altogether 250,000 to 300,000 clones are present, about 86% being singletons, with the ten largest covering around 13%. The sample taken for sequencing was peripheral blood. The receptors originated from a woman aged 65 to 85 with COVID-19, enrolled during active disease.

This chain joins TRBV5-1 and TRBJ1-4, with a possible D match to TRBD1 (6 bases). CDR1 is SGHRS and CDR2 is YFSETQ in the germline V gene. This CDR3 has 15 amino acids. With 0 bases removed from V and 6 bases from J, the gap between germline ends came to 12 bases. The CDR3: CASSLEAGVDEKLFF. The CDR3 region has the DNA TGCGCCAGCAGCTTGGAAGCAGGGGTAGATGAAAAACTGTTTTTT.

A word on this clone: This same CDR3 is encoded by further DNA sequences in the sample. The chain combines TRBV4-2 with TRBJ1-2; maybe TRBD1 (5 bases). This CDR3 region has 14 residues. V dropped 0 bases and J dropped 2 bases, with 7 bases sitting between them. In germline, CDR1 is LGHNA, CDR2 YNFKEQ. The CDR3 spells CASSQEPGNYGYTF. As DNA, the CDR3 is TGTGCCAGCAGCCAAGAGCCAGGGAACTATGGCTACACCTTC.

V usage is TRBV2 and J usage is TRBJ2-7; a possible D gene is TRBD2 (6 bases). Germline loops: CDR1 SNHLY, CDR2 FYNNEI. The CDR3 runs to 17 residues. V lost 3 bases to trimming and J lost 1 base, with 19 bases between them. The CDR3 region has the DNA TGTGCCAGCAGTGAGGTGAGGCTGGGACTTTCATCCTACGAGCAGTACTTC. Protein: CASSEVRLGLSSYEQYF.

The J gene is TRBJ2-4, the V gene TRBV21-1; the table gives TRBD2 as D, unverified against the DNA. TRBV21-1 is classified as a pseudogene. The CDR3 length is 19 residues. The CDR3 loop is CASSDRGSGGALAKNIQYF. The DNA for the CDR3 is TGTGCCAGCAGCGACCGGGGAAGCGGGGGGGCCCTAGCCAAAAACATTCAGTACTTC.

This chain's CDR3 is CASSWDSSYNEQFF. DNA of the CDR3: TGTGCCAGCAGTTGGGACAGCTCCTACAATGAGCAGTTCTTC. The chain couples TRBV27 to TRBJ2-1, with 7 bases aligning to TRBD1. The CDR3 totals 14 residues. V shed 4 bases, J shed 0 bases, and the junction held 0 bases outside the gene matches. The V gene's germline CDR1 is MNHEY and CDR2 SMNVEV (reference sequence).

CDR3 loop: CASSPGAGGVYEQFF. The DNA for the CDR3 is TGTGCCAGCAGCCCCGGGGCAGGGGGAGTCTATGAGCAGTTCTTC. This sequence joins TRBV5-5 and TRBJ2-1; 7 bases are shared with TRBD1. The CDR3 covers 15 residues. The germline V gene encodes CDR1 SGHKS and CDR2 YYEKEE (reference sequence). Unmatched junction bases numbered 12, after V lost 4 bases and J lost 8 bases.

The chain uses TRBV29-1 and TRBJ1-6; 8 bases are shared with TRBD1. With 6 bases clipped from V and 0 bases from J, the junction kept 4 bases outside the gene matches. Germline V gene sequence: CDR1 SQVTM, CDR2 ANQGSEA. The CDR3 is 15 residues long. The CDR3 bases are TGCAGCGTCAAGACAGGGGACTCCTATAATTCACCCCTCCACTTT. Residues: CSVKTGDSYNSPLHF.

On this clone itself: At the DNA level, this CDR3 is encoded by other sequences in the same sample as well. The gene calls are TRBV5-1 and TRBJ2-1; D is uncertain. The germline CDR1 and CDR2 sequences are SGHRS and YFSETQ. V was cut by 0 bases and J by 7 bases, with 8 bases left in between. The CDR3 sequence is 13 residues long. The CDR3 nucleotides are TGCGCCAGCAGCTTGGCAGGTAGGAATGAGCAGTTCTTC. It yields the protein CASSLAGRNEQFF.

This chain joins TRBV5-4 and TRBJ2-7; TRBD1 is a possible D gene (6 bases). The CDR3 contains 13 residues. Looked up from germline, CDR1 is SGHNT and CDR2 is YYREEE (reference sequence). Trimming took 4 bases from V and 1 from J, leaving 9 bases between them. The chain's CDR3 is CASSPQGSYEQYF. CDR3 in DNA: TGTGCCAGCAGCCCACAGGGATCCTACGAGCAGTACTTC.

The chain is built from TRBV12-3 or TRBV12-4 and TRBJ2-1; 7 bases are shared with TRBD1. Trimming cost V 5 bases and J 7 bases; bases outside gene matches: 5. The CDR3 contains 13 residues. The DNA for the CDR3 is TGTGCCAGCAGTCCAGGGGGAATAAATGAGCAGTTCTTC. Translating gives CASSPGGINEQFF.

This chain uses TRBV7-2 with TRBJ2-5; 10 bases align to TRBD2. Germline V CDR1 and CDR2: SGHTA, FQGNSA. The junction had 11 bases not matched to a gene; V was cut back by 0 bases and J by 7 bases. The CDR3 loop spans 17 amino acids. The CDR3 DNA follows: TGTGCCAGCAGCTTAGCGTCCGCTAGCGGGGGCCGGGGGACCCAGTACTTC. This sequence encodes CASSLASASGGRGTQYF.

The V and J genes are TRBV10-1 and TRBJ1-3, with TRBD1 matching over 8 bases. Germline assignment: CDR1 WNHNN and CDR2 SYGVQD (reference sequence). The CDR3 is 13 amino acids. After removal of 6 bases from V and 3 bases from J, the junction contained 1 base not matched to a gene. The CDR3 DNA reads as TGCGCCAGCAGGGGGACAGGTGGAAACACCATATATTTT. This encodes CASRGTGGNTIYF.

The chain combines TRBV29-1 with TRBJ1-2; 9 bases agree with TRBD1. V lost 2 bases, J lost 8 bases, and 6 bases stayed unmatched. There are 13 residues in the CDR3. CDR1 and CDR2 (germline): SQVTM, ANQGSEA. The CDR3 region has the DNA TGCAGCGTTGAAAGGGACAGGGCGGGAGGCTACACCTTC. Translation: CSVERDRAGGYTF.

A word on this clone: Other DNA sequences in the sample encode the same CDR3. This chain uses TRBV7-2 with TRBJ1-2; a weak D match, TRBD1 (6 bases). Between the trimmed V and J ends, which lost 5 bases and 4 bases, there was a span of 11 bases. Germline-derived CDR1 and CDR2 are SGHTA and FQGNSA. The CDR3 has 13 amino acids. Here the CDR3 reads CASSLTGSYGYTF. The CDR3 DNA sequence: TGTGCCAGCAGCCTAACAGGGAGCTATGGCTACACCTTC.

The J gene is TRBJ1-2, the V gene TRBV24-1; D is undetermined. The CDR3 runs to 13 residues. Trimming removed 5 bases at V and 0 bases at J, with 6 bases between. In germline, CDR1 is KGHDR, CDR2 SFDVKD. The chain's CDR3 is CATSGWPNYGYTF. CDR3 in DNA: TGTGCCACCAGTGGATGGCCTAACTATGGCTACACCTTC.

Here the CDR3 reads CSGVSGEETQYF. CDR3 in DNA: TGCAGCGGTGTGTCGGGGGAAGAGACCCAGTACTTC. This rearrangement joins TRBV29-1 to TRBJ2-5; D possibly corresponds to TRBD2 (6 bases). The CDR3 runs 12 residues. Germline V gives CDR1 SQVTM, CDR2 ANQGSEA. With 7 bases removed from V and 3 bases from J, the gap between germline ends came to 12 bases.

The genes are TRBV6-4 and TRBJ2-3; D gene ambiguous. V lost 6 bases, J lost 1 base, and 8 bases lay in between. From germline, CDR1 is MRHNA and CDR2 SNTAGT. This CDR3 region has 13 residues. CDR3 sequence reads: CASRKTGTDTQYF. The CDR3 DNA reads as TGTGCCAGCAGGAAGACTGGCACAGATACGCAGTATTTT.

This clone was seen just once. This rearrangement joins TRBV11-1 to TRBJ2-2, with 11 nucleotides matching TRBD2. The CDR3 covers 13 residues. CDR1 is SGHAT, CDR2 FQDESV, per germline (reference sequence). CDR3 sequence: CARTSGGRGELFF. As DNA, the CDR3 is TGTGCGAGAACTAGCGGGGGCCGCGGGGAGCTGTTTTTT.

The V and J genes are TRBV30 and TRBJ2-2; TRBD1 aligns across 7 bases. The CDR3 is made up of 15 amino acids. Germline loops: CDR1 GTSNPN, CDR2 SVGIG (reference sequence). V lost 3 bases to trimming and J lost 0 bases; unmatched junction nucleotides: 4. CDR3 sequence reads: CAWSPGTANTGELFF. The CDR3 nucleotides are TGTGCCTGGAGCCCAGGGACAGCGAACACCGGGGAGCTGTTTTTT.

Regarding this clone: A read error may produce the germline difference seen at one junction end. The CDR3 protein is CASNERTEAFF. DNA of the CDR3: TGTGCCAGCAATGAACGCACTGAAGCTTTCTTT. V usage is TRBV2 and J usage is TRBJ1-1; D is unclear. In germline, CDR1 is SNHLY, CDR2 FYNNEI. This CDR3 region has 11 residues.

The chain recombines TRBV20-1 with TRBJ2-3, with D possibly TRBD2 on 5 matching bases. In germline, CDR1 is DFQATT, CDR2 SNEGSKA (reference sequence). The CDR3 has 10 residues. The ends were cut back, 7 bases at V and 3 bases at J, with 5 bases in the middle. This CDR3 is CSGGTDTQYF. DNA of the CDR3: TGCAGTGGCGGGACAGATACGCAGTATTTT.

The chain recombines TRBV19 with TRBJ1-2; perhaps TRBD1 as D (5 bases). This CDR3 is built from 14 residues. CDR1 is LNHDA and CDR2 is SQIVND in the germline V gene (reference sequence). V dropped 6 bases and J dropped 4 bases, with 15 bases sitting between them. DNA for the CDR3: TGTGCCAGTAGGTGGGGGGAACCTCTCTATGGCTACACCTTC. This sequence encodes CASRWGEPLYGYTF.

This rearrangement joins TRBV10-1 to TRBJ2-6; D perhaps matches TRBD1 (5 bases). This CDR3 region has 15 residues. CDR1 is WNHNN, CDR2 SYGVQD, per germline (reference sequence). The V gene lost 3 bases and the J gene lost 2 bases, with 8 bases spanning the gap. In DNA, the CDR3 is TGCGCCAGCAGTGATCCCAGGGCTGGGGCCAACGTCCTGACTTTC. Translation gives CASSDPRAGANVLTF.

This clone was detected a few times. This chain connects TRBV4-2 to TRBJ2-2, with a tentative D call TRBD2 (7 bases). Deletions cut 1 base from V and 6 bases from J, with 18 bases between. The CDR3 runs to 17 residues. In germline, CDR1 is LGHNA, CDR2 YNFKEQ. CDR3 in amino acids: CASSQVKGGLVAGELFF. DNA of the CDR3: TGTGCCAGCAGCCAAGTTAAGGGGGGGCTGGTAGCCGGGGAGCTGTTTTTT.